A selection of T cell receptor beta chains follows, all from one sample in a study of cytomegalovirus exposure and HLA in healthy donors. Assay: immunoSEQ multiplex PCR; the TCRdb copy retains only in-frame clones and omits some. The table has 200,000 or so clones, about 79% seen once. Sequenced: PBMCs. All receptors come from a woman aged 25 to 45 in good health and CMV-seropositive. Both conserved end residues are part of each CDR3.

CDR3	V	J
CASSLTGGLLGTGELFF	TRBV5-1	TRBJ2-2
CASSTRLISGRAGEQFF	TRBV7-2	TRBJ2-1
CASSVGSGVQETQYF	TRBV6-1	TRBJ2-5
CSVRLLAAVDTQYF	TRBV29-1	TRBJ2-3
CASSLEPSDQETQYF	TRBV5-6	TRBJ2-5
CASSTRSGNEQFF	TRBV19	TRBJ2-1
CASSLPSINEQFF	TRBV7-2	TRBJ2-1
CASSSNSGSRDTQYF	TRBV6-5	TRBJ2-3
CASSQREDTGELFF	TRBV7-7	TRBJ2-2
CASRGTGAGETQYF	TRBV5-1	TRBJ2-5
CASSLPEAYEQYF	TRBV5-4	TRBJ2-7
CASSSIIGSEMNTEAFF	TRBV27	TRBJ1-1
CASSIRGGELFF	TRBV19	TRBJ2-2
CASGDRGRDQPQHF	TRBV28	TRBJ1-5
CASSQASGTSEQDTQYF	TRBV4-1	TRBJ2-3
CASSLAQVETQYF	TRBV7-9	TRBJ2-5
CASSFLWTSGARSYEQYF	TRBV11-2	TRBJ2-7
CASSLGAGTSGRFYNEQFF	TRBV11-2	TRBJ2-1
CASSVERGLGELFF	TRBV9	TRBJ2-2
CASSLQQRVGDTQYF	TRBV5-1	TRBJ2-3
CATSSTSGLSYEQYF	TRBV15	TRBJ2-7
CASSPRTGSEAFF	TRBV7-9	TRBJ1-1
CASSDGLAETSEQYF	TRBV18	TRBJ2-7
CASSYSQGSNQPQHF	TRBV6-6	TRBJ1-5
CASSPSLNRVSSYEQYF	TRBV7-2	TRBJ2-7
CASSLSLGGVYEQYF	TRBV28	TRBJ2-7
CASSTWAGRYGYTF	TRBV11-3	TRBJ1-2
CASSGGLTGELFF	TRBV5-6	TRBJ2-2